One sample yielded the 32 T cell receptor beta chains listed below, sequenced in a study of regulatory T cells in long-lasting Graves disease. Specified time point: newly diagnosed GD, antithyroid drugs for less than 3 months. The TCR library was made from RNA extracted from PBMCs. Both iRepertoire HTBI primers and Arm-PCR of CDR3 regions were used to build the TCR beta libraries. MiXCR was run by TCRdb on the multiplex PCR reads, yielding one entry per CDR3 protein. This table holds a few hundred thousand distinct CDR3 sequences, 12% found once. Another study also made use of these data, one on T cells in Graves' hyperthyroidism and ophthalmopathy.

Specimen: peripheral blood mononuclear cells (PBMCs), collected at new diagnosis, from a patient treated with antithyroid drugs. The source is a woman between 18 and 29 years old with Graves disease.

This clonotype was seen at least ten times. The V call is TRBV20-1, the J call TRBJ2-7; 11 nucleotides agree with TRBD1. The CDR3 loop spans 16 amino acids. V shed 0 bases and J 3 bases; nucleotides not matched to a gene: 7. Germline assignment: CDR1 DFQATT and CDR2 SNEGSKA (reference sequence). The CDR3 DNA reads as TGCAGTGCTAGAGACCCGGGACAGGGGGGGTACTACGAGCAGTACTTC. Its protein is CSARDPGQGGYYEQYF.

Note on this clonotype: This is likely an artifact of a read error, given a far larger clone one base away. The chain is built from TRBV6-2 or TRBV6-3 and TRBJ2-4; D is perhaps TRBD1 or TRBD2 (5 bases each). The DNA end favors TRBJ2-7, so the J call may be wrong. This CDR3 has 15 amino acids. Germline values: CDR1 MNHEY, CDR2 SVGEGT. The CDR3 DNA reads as TGTGCCAGCAGTGAAGAGGCAGGGAGCTCCTACGAGCAGTACTTC. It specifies CASSEEAGSSYEQYF.

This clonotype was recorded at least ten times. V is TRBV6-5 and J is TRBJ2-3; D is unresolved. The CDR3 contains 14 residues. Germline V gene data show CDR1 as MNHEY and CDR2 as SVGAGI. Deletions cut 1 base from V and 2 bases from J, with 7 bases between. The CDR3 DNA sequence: TGTGCCAGCAGTTACTTGGGGTACACAGATACGCAGTATTTT. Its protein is CASSYLGYTDTQYF.

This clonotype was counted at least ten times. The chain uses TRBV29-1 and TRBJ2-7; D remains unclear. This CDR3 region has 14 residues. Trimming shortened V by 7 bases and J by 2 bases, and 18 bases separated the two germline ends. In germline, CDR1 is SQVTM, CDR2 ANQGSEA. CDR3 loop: CSGAPGIGPYEQYF. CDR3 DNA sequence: TGCAGCGGGGCGCCAGGAATAGGTCCCTACGAGCAGTACTTC.

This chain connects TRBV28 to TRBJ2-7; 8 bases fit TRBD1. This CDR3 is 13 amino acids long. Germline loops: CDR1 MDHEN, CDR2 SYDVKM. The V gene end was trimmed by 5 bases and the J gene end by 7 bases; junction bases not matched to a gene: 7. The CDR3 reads CASSTRGQGEQYF. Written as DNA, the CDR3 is TGTGCCAGCAGTACACGTGGACAGGGAGAGCAGTACTTC. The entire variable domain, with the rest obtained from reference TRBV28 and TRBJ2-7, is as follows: DVKVTQSSRYLVKRTGEKVFLECVQDMDHENMFWYRQDPGLGLRLIYFSYDVKMKEKGDIPEGYSVSREKKERFSLILESASTNQTSMYLCASSTRGQGEQYFGPGTRLTVT.

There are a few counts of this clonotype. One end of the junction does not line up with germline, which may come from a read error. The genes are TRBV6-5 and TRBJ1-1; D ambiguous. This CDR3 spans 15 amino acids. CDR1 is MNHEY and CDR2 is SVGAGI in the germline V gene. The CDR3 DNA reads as TGTGCCAACAGTTACGGTCTTTCTCAGAACACTGAAGCTTTCTTT. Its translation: CANSYGLSQNTEAFF.

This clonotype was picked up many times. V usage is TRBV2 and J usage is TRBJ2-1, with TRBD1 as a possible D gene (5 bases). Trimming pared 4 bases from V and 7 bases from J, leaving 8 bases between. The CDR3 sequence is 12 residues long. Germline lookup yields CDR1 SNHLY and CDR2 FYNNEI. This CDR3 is CASSGAGNEQFF. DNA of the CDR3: TGTGCCAGCAGTGGGGCAGGGAATGAGCAGTTCTTC.

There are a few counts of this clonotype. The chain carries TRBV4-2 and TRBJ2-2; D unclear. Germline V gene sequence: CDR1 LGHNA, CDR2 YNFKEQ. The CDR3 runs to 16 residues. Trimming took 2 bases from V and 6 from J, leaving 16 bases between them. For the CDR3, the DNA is TGTGCCAGCAGCCAATCTCATTTGAGTGGTTCCGGGGAGCTGTTTTTT. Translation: CASSQSHLSGSGELFF.

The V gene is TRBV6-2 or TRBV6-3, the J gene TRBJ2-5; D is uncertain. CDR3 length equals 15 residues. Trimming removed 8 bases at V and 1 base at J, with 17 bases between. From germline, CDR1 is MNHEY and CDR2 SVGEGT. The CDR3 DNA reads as TGTGCCAGCGCCCCAAGGGTTGCCCCCCAAGAGACCCAGTACTTC. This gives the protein CASAPRVAPQETQYF.

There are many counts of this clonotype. CDR3 sequence (DNA): TGTGCCAGCAGTTCCAGGGACAGGGTGGAGGATAGCAATCAGCCCCAGCATTTT. This translates into CASSSRDRVEDSNQPQHF. This chain uses TRBV28 with TRBJ1-5; 9 nucleotides line up with TRBD1. The CDR3 consists of 18 residues. V lost 4 bases, J lost 0 bases, and 10 bases stayed unmatched. Germline-derived CDR1 and CDR2 are MDHEN and SYDVKM.

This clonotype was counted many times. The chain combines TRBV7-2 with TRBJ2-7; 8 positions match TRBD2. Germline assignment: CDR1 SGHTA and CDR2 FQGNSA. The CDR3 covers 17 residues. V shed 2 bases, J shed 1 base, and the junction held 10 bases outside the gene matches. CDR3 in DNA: TGTGCCAGCAGCTTAACACTTCGAGCGGGGGTTTCCTACGAGCAGTACTTC. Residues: CASSLTLRAGVSYEQYF.

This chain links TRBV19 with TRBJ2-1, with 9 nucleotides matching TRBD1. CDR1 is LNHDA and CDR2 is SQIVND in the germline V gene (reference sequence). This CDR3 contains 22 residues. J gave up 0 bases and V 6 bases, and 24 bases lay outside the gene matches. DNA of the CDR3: TGTGCCAGTAGAAAAACAGGGGGCGCCCCCCCCCTACGAAAAAACTCCTACAATGAGCAGTTCTTC. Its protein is CASRKTGGAPPLRKNSYNEQFF.

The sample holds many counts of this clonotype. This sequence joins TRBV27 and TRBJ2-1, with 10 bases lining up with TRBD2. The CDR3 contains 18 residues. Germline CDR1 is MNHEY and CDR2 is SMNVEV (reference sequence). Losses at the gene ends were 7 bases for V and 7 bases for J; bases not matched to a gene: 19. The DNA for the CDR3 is TGTGCCAGCACCGTTATCGGGGCGGGGACTAGCGACCCAAATGAGCAGTTCTTC. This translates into CASTVIGAGTSDPNEQFF.

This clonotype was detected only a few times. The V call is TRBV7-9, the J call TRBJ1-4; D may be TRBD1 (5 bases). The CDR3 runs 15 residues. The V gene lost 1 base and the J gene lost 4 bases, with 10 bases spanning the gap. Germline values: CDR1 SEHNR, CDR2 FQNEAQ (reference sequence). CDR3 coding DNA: TGTGCCAGCAGCTTAGTGGGGGGACTTAATGAAAAACTGTTTTTT. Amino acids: CASSLVGGLNEKLFF.

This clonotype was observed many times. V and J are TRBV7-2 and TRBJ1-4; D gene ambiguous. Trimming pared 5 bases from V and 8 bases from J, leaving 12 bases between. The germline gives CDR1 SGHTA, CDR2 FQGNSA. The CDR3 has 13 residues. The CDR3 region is CASSPEAGEKLFF. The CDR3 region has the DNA TGTGCCAGCAGCCCCGAAGCGGGCGAAAAACTGTTTTTT.

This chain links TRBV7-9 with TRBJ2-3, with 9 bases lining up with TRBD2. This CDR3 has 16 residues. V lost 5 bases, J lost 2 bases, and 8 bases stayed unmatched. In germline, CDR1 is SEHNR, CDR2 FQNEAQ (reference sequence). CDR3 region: CASSPVAGDHTDTQYF. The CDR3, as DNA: TGTGCCAGCAGCCCCGTAGCGGGAGACCACACAGATACGCAGTATTTT.

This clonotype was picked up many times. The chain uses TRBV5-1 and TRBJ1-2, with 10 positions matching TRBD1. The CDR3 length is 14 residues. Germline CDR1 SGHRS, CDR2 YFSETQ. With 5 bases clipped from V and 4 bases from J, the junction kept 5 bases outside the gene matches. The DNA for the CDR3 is TGCGCCAGCAGGGCCGGGACAGGGGTCTATGGCTACACCTTC. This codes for CASRAGTGVYGYTF.

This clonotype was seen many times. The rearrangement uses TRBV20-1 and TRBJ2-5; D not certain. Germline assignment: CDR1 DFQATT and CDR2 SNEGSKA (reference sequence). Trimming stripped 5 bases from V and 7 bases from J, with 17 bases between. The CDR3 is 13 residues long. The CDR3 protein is CSAQNFSKGTQYF. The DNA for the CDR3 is TGCAGTGCTCAAAACTTCTCGAAAGGGACCCAGTACTTC.

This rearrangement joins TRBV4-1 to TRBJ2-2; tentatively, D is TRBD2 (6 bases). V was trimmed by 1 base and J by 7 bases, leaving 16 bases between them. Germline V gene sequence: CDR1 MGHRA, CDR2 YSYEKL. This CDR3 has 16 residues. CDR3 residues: CASSQVASPGVGELFF. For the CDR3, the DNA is TGCGCCAGCAGCCAAGTTGCCTCCCCGGGAGTCGGGGAGCTGTTTTTT.

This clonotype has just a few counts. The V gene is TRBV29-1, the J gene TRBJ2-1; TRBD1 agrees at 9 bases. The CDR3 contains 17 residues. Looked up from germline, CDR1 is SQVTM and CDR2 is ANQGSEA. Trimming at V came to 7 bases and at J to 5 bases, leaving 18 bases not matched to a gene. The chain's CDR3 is CSARRGQGQGIHNEQFF. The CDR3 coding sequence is TGCAGCGCCAGGAGGGGCCAGGGACAGGGAATACACAATGAGCAGTTCTTC.

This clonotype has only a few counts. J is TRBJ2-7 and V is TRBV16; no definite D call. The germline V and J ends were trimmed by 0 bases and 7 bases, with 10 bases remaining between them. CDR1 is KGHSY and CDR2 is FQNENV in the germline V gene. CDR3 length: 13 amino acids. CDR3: CASSQSPSGEQYF. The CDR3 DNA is TGTGCCAGCAGCCAATCGCCCTCTGGGGAGCAGTACTTC.

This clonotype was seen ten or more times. CDR3 residues: CASSFYRLPISEQFF. CDR3 nucleotide sequence: TGTGCCAGCAGCTTCTACCGGCTTCCAATCTCCGAGCAGTTCTTC. V gene TRBV7-3 combines with J gene TRBJ2-1; unclear D gene. Trimming removed 3 bases from V and 10 bases from J, with 19 bases in between. CDR3 length: 15 residues. CDR1 and CDR2 from the germline V gene are SGHTA and FQGTGA.

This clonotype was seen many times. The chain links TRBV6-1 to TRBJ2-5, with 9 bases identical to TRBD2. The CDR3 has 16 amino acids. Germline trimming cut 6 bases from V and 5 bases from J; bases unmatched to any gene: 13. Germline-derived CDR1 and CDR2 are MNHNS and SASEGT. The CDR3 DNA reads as TGTGCCAGCAGCCCCGGGACTAGCTCTGATGGGGAGACCCAGTACTTC. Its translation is CASSPGTSSDGETQYF.

The CDR3 protein is CATSDSRTDTQYF. The CDR3 DNA reads as TGTGCCACCAGCGACTCTCGCACAGATACGCAGTATTTT. The gene calls are TRBV24-1 and TRBJ2-3, with D hard to call. CDR1 is KGHDR, CDR2 SFDVKD, per germline. The germline V and J ends were trimmed by 7 bases and 1 base, with 8 bases remaining between them. There are 13 residues in the CDR3.

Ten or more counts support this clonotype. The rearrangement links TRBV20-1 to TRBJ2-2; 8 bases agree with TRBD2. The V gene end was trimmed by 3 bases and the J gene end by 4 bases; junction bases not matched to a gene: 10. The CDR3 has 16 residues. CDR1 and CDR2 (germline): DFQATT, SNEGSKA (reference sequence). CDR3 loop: CSASGAAGVGTGELFF. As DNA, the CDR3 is TGCAGTGCTAGCGGAGCAGCGGGAGTCGGCACCGGGGAGCTGTTTTTT.

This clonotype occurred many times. The CDR3 region is CASSVKGGYEQYV. In DNA form, the CDR3 reads TGTGCCAGCAGTGTCAAGGGCGGATACGAGCAGTACGTC. The chain uses TRBV6-1 and TRBJ2-7; D ambiguous. CDR1 is MNHNS and CDR2 is SASEGT in the germline V gene. This CDR3 contains 13 residues. V dropped 4 bases and J dropped 4 bases, with 11 bases sitting between them.

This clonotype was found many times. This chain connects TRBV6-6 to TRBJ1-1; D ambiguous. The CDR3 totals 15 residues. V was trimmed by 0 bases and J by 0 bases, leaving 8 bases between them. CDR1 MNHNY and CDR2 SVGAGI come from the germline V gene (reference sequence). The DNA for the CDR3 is TGTGCCAGCAGTTACTCGTACGGAATGAACACTGAAGCTTTCTTT. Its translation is CASSYSYGMNTEAFF.

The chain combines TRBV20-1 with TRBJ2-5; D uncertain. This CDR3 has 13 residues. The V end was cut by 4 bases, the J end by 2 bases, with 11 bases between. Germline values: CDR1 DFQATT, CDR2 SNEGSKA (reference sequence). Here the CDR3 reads CSANFGPQETQYF. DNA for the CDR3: TGCAGTGCTAACTTCGGGCCTCAAGAGACCCAGTACTTC.

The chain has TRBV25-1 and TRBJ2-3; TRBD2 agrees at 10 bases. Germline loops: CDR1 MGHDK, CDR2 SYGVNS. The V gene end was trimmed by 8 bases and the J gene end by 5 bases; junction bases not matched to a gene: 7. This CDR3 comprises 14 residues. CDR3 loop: CASSSGGGEDTQYF. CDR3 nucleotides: TGTGCCAGCTCTAGCGGGGGAGGTGAAGATACGCAGTATTTT.

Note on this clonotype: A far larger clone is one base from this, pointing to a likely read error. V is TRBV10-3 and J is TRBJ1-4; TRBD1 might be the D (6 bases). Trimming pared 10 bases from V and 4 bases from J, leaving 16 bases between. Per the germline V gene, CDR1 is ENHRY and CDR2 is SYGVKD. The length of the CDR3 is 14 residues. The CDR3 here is CANTRGGDNEKLFF. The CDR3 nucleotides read TGTGCCAACACGCGAGGGGGGGATAATGAAAAACTGTTTTTT.

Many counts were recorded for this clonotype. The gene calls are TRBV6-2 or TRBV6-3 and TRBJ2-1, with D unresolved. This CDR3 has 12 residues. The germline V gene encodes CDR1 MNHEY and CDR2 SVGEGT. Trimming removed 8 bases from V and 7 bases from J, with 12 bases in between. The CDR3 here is CASRLFGNEQFF. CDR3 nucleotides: TGTGCCAGCCGCCTGTTTGGGAATGAGCAGTTCTTC.

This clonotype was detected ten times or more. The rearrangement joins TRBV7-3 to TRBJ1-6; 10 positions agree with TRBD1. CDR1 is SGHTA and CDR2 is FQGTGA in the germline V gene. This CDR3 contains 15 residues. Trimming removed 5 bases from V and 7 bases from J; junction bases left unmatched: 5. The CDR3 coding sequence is TGTGCCAGCAGCCTAATGGACAGGGGGAATTCACCCCTCCACTTT. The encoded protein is CASSLMDRGNSPLHF.